This T cell receptor (beta chain) was sequenced for a study of cytomegalovirus exposure and HLA in healthy donors (dated by TCRdb to 2015 to 2018). As for the study more broadly: According to a later analysis, one platform produced both the roughly 110 validation repertoires and the approximately 660 repertoires of the first cohort. The study aimed to test whether signatures of past pathogen exposure could be identified by cataloging public T cell receptors. Along with the approximately 650-subject first cohort, a separate validation cohort of about 110 different subjects was used. The study combined high-throughput TCR immunosequencing, statistical association of individual TCRs with disease status, and machine learning to predict cytomegalovirus infection status. What the authors observed across the whole study: The classifier was reported to diagnose cytomegalovirus status with high specificity and sensitivity in both the original cohort and the validation cohort. A later analysis lacked HLA typing for the validation cohort, so it scored co-occurrence in that cohort across all 110 or so repertoires. While some public TCRs were present in many individuals, most TCR sequences turned up only very rarely across donors. The authors suggested that the approach could potentially be generalized to other disease states and immunological phenotypes. In the study, 150 to 200 TCR beta chains were listed as associated with cytomegalovirus. Of the cluster scores, 85% to 95% were above 0 in a later analysis, which found that TCRs clustered in the first cohort also tended to co-occur in the 110 or so validation repertoires. In vitro tests confirmed that a few of the cytomegalovirus-associated TCR beta chains recognize cytomegalovirus antigens.

This clone was detected only once. Its binding antigen is unknown. The sample holds no much larger clone one base away, and base qualities are not on file. Trimming takes 7 bases off V and 6 bases off J; junction bases not matched to a gene: 6. The germline V gene (reference sequence) yields LNHDA for CDR1 and SQIVND for CDR2. Measured from the cysteine to the phenylalanine, the CDR3 is 14 residues long. Only the CDR3 part of the read is kept: 42 bases, read in frame from the first base. The donors were included in the validation cohort of around 120 subjects, a group kept apart from the roughly 700-subject first cohort. The method was the immunoSEQ multiplex PCR assay. The study's own analysis went as follows. A statistical classification framework was built to diagnose cytomegalovirus status from the catalog of TCR beta chain sequences. TCRdb stores this immuneACCESS table with in-frame sequences only. Part of the clones is absent; in the studies checked, under half of the shortfall reflects unresolved V genes, and no reason is known for the rest. The V and J calls and clone size come from that table; D and trimming were worked out from the DNA. The sample data list roughly 180,000 clones, and around four fifths of these were observed just once. Clones ranked in the top ten supply over 5.5% of the sample.

Sequencing was done on a sample of PBMCs. The sequence derives from a man aged 18 to 29 in good health and CMV-seropositive. The sequence joins TRBV19 to TRBJ1-5; TRBD1 agrees with 10 junctional bases. The CDR3 region has the sequence CASIKGTGVQPQHF. The nucleotide sequence reads TGTGCCAGTATTAAAGGGACAGGGGTTCAGCCCCAGCATTTT.